These 9 T cell receptor beta chains came from one sample sequenced in a study of blood T cell repertoires in COVID-19. The repertoire was sequenced with immunoSEQ multiplex PCR; TCRdb's copy has only in-frame clones and lacks some. The sample shows over 250,000 clones, more than 75% of them seen only once. The sequenced material came from peripheral blood. All receptors derive from a woman between 40 and 50 years old who had recovered from COVID-19.

V gene TRBV6-5 combines with J gene TRBJ2-3; D is undetermined. Germline assignment: CDR1 MNHEY and CDR2 SVGAGI. The CDR3 has 16 residues. V lost 4 bases and J lost 0, with 14 bases in between. CDR3 in amino acids: CASSSPTEASTDTQYF. The CDR3 DNA reads TGTGCCAGCAGTTCTCCTACAGAAGCTAGCACAGATACGCAGTATTTT.

The genes are TRBV27 and TRBJ2-3; D perhaps matches TRBD2 (5 bases). The V gene's germline CDR1 is MNHEY and CDR2 SMNVEV (reference sequence). The CDR3 has 14 residues. The V and J ends lost 2 bases and 5 bases respectively, with 11 bases between them. The CDR3 sequence: CASSLKFAGDTQYF. The CDR3 region has the DNA TGTGCCAGCAGTTTAAAGTTTGCGGGAGATACGCAGTATTTT.

This CDR3 reads CASSPRIAGGPRTGELFF. The CDR3 DNA reads as TGTGCCAGCAGCCCTAGGATAGCGGGGGGGCCGCGGACCGGGGAGCTGTTTTTT. The chain joins TRBV3-1 (or the pseudogene TRBV3-2) to TRBJ2-2; 11 bases line up with TRBD2. This CDR3 is built from 18 residues. J was trimmed by 5 bases and V by 4 bases; bases with no gene match: 12. CDR1 and CDR2 from the germline V gene are LGHDT and YNNKEL (reference sequence).

The gene calls are TRBV6-5 and TRBJ2-7; TRBD1 is a possible D gene (6 bases). The CDR3 spans 13 residues. The V gene lost 6 bases and the J gene lost 5 bases, with 14 bases spanning the gap. Germline assignment: CDR1 MNHEY and CDR2 SVGAGI. The CDR3 loop is CASSRGGLDEQYF. CDR3 DNA: TGTGCCAGCAGCAGGGGCGGTTTGGACGAGCAGTACTTC.

The rearrangement links TRBV11-3 to TRBJ2-1; 7 bases map to TRBD2. The CDR3 is made up of 15 amino acids. After removal of 1 base from V and 3 bases from J, the junction contained 3 bases not matched to a gene. The germline V gene encodes CDR1 SGHNT and CDR2 YENEEA. CDR3 sequence: CASSLAGGYYNEQFF. In DNA, the CDR3 is TGTGCCAGCAGCTTAGCGGGGGGTTACTACAATGAGCAGTTCTTC.

The chain couples TRBV5-6 to TRBJ2-1; 10 bases line up with TRBD1. CDR3 size: 15 residues. V dropped 4 bases and J dropped 4; count of bases not matched to a gene: 5. In germline, CDR1 is SGHDT, CDR2 YYEEEE. The CDR3 DNA follows: TGTGCCAGCAGCGTGGGACAGGGGCCTTACAATGAGCAGTTCTTC. It is translated as CASSVGQGPYNEQFF.

The chain carries TRBV9 and TRBJ1-2, with TRBD1 matching over 11 bases. The V gene end was trimmed by 4 bases and the J gene end by 2 bases; junction bases not matched to a gene: 7. The CDR3 is made up of 16 amino acids. CDR1 is SGDLS, CDR2 YYNGEE, per germline. Written as DNA, the CDR3 is TGTGCCAGCAGCTCGAGCGGGACAGGGGGAAACTATGGCTACACCTTC. This codes for CASSSSGTGGNYGYTF.

This chain links TRBV7-9 with TRBJ1-1, with 7 bases lining up with TRBD1. Germline loops: CDR1 SEHNR, CDR2 FQNEAQ (reference sequence). The CDR3 length is 14 residues. V lost 4 bases, J lost 1 base, and 3 bases stayed unmatched. DNA for the CDR3: TGTGCCAGCAGCTCAGGGACAGCGAACACTGAAGCTTTCTTT. Amino acids: CASSSGTANTEAFF.

The rearrangement joins TRBV6-6 to TRBJ1-3; TRBD1 is a possible D gene (5 bases). CDR3 length equals 15 residues. V was pared by 2 bases and J by 4 bases, with 12 bases between. The V gene's germline CDR1 is MNHNY and CDR2 SVGAGI (reference sequence). The CDR3 region is CASSYGGTPGNTIYF. In nucleotides, the CDR3 is TGTGCCAGCAGTTACGGCGGGACTCCCGGAAACACCATATATTTT.